This T cell receptor (beta chain) derives from a study of shared T cell receptors in the human thymus. From germline, CDR1 is MGHRA and CDR2 YSYEKL. The CDR3 runs 16 residues. V was cut by 2 bases and J by 7 bases, with 21 bases left in between. TCRdb's copy holds only in-frame clones and misses some; the assay was immunoSEQ multiplex PCR. The sample includes 630,000 or so clones, approximately 89% of them seen just once. This same sample was also part of a study on human thymus T cells. Turning to that study: Resections obtained during corrective heart surgery supplied the thymus tissue. Related studies noted strongly shared thymic repertoires across unrelated people.

The sequence came from a boy under three years old with a congenital heart defect. The genes are TRBV4-1 and TRBJ2-7; weak D call: TRBD2 (5 bases). The sequenced sample was thymocytes. This CDR3 is CASSQNVGWSPGEQYF. The CDR3 nucleotides read TGCGCCAGCAGCCAAAATGTCGGGTGGTCCCCGGGGGAGCAGTACTTC.